The T cell receptor beta chain described here comes from a study of cytomegalovirus exposure and HLA in healthy donors. PCR amplification relied on 60 Vbeta primers (plus 13 Jbeta primers). Clones were read by immunoSEQ multiplex PCR, and TCRdb kept only the in-frame ones, dropping some. Among roughly 190,000 clones listed, around 83% were seen once. In the case of this clone: Its cognate antigen is unknown.

Study-level points and caveats: Researchers had no immune exposure information except CMV serostatus available. Listed as cytomegalovirus-associated were 170 or so TCR beta chains.

Germline V gene data show CDR1 as LNHNV and CDR2 as YYDKDF (reference sequence). The CDR3 covers 16 residues. With V trimmed by 0 bases and J by 4 bases, 4 bases remained unmatched. The sample was PBMCs. This TCR derives from a woman aged 35 to 49 in good health and CMV-seronegative. This chain links TRBV15 with TRBJ2-3; TRBD1 agrees at 10 bases. CDR3 in DNA: TGTGCCACCAGCAGAGAAGGGACAGGGGTGTCAGATACGCAGTATTTT. Translating gives CATSREGTGVSDTQYF.